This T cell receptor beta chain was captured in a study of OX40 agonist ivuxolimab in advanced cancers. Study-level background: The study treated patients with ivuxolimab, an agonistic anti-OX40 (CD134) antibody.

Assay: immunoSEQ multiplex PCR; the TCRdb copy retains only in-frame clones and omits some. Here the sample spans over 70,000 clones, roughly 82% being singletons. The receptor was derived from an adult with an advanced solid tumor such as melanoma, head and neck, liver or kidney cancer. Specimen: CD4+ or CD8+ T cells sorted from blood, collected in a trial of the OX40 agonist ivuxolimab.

Here the CDR3 DNA reads TGTGCCAGCAGCTTAGCCGGGAAGGGGCAGTTCTTC. Translated: CASSLAGKGQFF. J is TRBJ2-1 and V is TRBV7-9; possible D gene TRBD2, 5 bases. V gave up 0 bases and J gave up 12 bases, with 9 bases separating them. The CDR3 is made up of 12 amino acids. Germline loops: CDR1 SEHNR, CDR2 FQNEAQ (reference sequence).